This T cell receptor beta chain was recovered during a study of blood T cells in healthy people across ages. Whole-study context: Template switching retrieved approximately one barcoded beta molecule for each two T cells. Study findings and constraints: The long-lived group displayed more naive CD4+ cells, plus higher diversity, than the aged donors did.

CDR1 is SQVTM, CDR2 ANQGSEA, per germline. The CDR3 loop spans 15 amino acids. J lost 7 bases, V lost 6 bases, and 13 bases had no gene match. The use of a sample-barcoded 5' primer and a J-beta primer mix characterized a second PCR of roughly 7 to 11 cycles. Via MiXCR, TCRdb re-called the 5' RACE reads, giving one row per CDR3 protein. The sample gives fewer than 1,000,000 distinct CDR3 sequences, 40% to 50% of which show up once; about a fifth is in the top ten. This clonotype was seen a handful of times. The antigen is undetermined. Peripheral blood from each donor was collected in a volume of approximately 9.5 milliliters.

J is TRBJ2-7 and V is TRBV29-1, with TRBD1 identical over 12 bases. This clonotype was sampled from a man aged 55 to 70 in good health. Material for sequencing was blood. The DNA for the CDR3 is TGCAGCGTAGCCACCGGGACAGGGGGCCCCGTGGAGCAGTACTTC. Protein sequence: CSVATGTGGPVEQYF.